The present entry profiles one T cell receptor beta chain with its context. As yet, its antigen is unknown. This sample stems from a study of T cell responses to AZD1222 COVID-19 vaccine. General study findings and limits: Mostly white British, mostly female donors; authors suggested clonal diversity may be underestimated. Elevations in Spike-specific TCR breadth and depth followed administration of two AZD1222 doses. Across spike, vaccine-associated CD4 TCRs were found, dominant at 160-218 and 743-854. Among spike-specific TCRs, nearly half reportedly target unmutated variant regions.

Clones were read by immunoSEQ multiplex PCR, and TCRdb kept only the in-frame ones, dropping some. The table includes just under 150,000 clones, over 85% detected once. The CDR3 covers 17 residues. Germline CDR1 ENHRY, CDR2 SYGVKD. V dropped 3 bases and J dropped 0; count of bases not matched to a gene: 10. The TCR was taken from an adult who received the AZD1222 COVID-19 vaccine. The sequencing used peripheral blood, collected 28 days after the second AZD1222 dose. The chain has TRBV10-3 and TRBJ1-1; 7 bases are shared with TRBD1. The DNA for the CDR3 is TGTGCCATCAGTGACCCGAACAGGGGCGCAATGAACACTGAAGCTTTCTTT. As protein: CAISDPNRGAMNTEAFF.